This T cell receptor (beta chain) is from a study of Ad26.COV2.S vaccination and SARS-CoV-2 variants. This CDR3 region has 13 residues. Germline loops: CDR1 LNHNV, CDR2 YYDKDF (reference sequence). Trimming left V 1 base short and J 9 bases short, with 12 bases between. The method was immunoSEQ multiplex PCR; TCRdb's version includes in-frame clones alone and lacks a portion of them. The sample carries 400,000 to 450,000 clones, 90% recorded once. Treatment meaning: approximately 18 received Ad26.COV2.S at low or high dose, single or two shots; several received placebo; per-sample allocation not given. Samples were taken on day 63 after the first vaccine or placebo injection. What was given as vaccine was an Ad26 vector encoding Wuhan-strain SARS-CoV-2 spike.

The receptor comes from a person aged 18-65 years who received the Ad26.COV2.S COVID-19 vaccine or a placebo. Source: peripheral blood, taken in a trial of Ad26.COV2.S vaccine versus placebo. The rearrangement links TRBV15 to TRBJ1-1, with TRBD1 as a possible D gene (6 bases). CDR3 amino acids: CATSRGEGGKAFF. The CDR3 coding sequence is TGTGCCACCAGCAGAGGGGAAGGGGGGAAAGCTTTCTTT.